This T cell receptor (beta chain) was profiled in a study of patients and donors after allogeneic stem cell transplantation. Between the trimmed V and J ends, which lost 4 bases and 5 bases, there was a span of 8 bases. Germline CDR1 and CDR2: SGHRS and YFSETQ. The length of the CDR3 is 12 residues. TCRdb called the RT-PCR reads again in MiXCR, with one record for every CDR3 protein. The sample lists fewer than 75,000 distinct CDR3 sequences; 10% to 15% were seen once. The chain employs TRBV5-1 and TRBJ2-3; D call uncertain. The material sequenced was blood, either unsorted or a sorted T cell fraction (not recorded which). The sequence was collected from a human donor who was either an allogeneic HSCT recipient or a stem cell or donor lymphocyte infusion donor (not recorded which). It is not recorded whose cells these are; they may come from a transplant donor. CDR3 in DNA: TGCGCCAGCAGCCGTCGTCAAGATACGCAGTATTTT. This encodes CASSRRQDTQYF. Combining the CDR3 with reference TRBV5-1 and TRBJ2-3 gives the whole variable domain KAGVTQTPRYLIKTRGQQVTLSCSPISGHRSVSWYQQTPGQGLQFLFEYFSETQRNKGNFPGRFSGRQFSNSRSEMNVSTLELGDSALYLCASSRRQDTQYFGPGTRLTVL.